The subject of this entry is one T cell receptor beta chain. This sample stems from a study of cytomegalovirus exposure and HLA in healthy donors. This CDR3 comprises 17 residues. Looked up from germline, CDR1 is MNHNS and CDR2 is SASEGT. V was trimmed by 2 bases and J by 0 bases, leaving 14 bases between them. The PCR ran on 60 Vbeta and 13 Jbeta primers. Profiled with immunoSEQ multiplex PCR; TCRdb holds only in-frame clones, not every one. With tens of thousands of clones in the sample, the ten largest clones hold 9.5% to 15%. This clonotype was sampled from a man younger than 35 in good health and CMV-seropositive. The sequenced sample consisted of PBMCs. This chain joins TRBV6-1 and TRBJ1-3; D is unresolved. The CDR3 DNA reads TGTGCCAGCAGTGAATTCGGCAGGCTCCGCTCTGGAAACACCATATATTTT. It translates to CASSEFGRLRSGNTIYF.